This TCR beta chain was captured by sequencing in a study of control samples from healthy donors and cancer patients. Remarks on this clone: One end of the junction is discordant with germline, which a read error may explain.

TCRdb keeps only in-frame clones here, not all; method: immunoSEQ multiplex PCR. Here the sample spans around 250,000 clones, approximately 80% being singletons. The clonotype was recovered from a woman aged 55-69 years with lung cancer. Sequencing was carried out using PBMCs.

CDR3 DNA sequence: TGTGCCAGCAGAGAAGACGGACTGACTAATGAAAAACTGTTTTTT. Translation gives CASREDGLTNEKLFF. The J gene is TRBJ1-4, the V gene TRBV2; D gene uncertain. CDR3 size: 15 residues. The V gene's germline CDR1 is SNHLY and CDR2 FYNNEI. Full variable domain (outside the CDR3, taken from reference TRBV2 and TRBJ1-4): EPEVTQTPSHQVTQMGQEVILRCVPISNHLYFYWYRQILGQKVEFLVSFYNNEISEKSEIFDDQFSVERPDGSNFTLKIRSTKLEDSAMYFCASREDGLTNEKLFFGSGTQLSVL.